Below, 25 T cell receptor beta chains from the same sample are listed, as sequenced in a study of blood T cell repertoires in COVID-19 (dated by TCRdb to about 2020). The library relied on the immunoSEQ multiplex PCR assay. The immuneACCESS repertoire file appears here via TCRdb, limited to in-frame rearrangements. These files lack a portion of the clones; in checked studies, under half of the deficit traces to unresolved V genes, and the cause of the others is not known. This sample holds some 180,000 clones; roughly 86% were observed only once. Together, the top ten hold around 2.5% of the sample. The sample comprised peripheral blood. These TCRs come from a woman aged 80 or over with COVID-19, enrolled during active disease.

This CDR3 reads CASSFSPDTQYF. In DNA, the CDR3 is TGTGCCAGCAGTTTTAGCCCAGATACGCAGTATTTT. The chain links TRBV28 to TRBJ2-3; no reliable D call. The CDR3 is 12 amino acids. The V gene lost 3 bases and the J gene lost 4 bases, with 5 bases spanning the gap. Germline values: CDR1 MDHEN, CDR2 SYDVKM.

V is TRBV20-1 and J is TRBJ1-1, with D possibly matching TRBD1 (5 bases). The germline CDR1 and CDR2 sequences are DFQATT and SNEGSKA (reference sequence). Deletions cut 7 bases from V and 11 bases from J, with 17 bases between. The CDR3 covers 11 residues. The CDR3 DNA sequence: TGCAGTGTAACCCGGATGGGGCGGGCTTTCTTT. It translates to CSVTRMGRAFF.

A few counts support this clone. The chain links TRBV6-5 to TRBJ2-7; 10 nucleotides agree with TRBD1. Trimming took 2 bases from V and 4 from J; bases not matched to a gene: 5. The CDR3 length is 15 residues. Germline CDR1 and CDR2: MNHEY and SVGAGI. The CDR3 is CASSYGTGDLYEQYF. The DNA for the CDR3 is TGTGCCAGCAGTTACGGGACAGGGGACTTATACGAGCAGTACTTC.

The CDR3 here is CASRLGLVNQPQHF. The CDR3 bases are TGTGCCAGTAGGCTCGGGTTGGTCAATCAGCCCCAGCATTTT. The chain employs TRBV19 and TRBJ1-5; D remains unclear. This CDR3 has 14 residues. Trimming cost V 6 bases and J 3 bases, with 12 bases left between them. Germline values: CDR1 LNHDA, CDR2 SQIVND (reference sequence).

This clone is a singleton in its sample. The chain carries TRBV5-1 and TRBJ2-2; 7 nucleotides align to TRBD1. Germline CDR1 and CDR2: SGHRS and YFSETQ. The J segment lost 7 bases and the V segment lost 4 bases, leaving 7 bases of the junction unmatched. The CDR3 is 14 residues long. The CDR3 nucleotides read TGCGCCAGCAGCAATAGACAGGGATACGGGGAGCTGTTTTTT. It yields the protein CASSNRQGYGELFF.

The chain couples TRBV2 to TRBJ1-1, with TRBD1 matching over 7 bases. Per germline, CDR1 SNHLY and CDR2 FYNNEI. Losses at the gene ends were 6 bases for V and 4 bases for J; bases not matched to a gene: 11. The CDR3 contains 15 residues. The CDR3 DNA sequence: TGTGCCAGCAGGCTCCGACAGGGCGGAACCACTGAAGCTTTCTTT. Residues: CASRLRQGGTTEAFF.

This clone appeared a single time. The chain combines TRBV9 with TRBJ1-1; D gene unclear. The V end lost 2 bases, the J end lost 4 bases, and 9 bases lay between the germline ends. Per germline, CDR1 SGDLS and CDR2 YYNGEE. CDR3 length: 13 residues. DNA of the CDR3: TGTGCCAGCAGCGTGGTTGGGAGCACTGAAGCTTTCTTT. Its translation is CASSVVGSTEAFF.

The CDR3 spells CASSNGETQYF. As DNA, the CDR3 is TGTGCCAGCAGCAACGGGGAGACCCAGTACTTC. The chain links TRBV7-2 to TRBJ2-5; D is uncertain. This CDR3 spans 11 amino acids. Germline loops: CDR1 SGHTA, CDR2 FQGNSA. With 5 bases removed from V and 5 bases from J, the gap between germline ends came to 6 bases.

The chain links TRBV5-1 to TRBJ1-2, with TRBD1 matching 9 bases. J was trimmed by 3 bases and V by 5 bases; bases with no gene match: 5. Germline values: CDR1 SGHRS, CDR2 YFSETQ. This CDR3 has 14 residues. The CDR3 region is CASSWTGADYGYTF. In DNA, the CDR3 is TGCGCCAGCAGTTGGACAGGGGCGGACTATGGCTACACCTTC. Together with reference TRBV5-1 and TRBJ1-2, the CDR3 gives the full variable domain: KAGVTQTPRYLIKTRGQQVTLSCSPISGHRSVSWYQQTPGQGLQFLFEYFSETQRNKGNFPGRFSGRQFSNSRSEMNVSTLELGDSALYLCASSWTGADYGYTFGSGTRLTVV.

The CDR3 reads CASSESGLVSYEQYF. The DNA for the CDR3 is TGTGCCAGCAGTGAGTCGGGACTGGTCTCCTACGAGCAGTACTTC. V gene TRBV2 combines with J gene TRBJ2-7; D may be TRBD2 (6 bases). The CDR3 runs to 15 residues. Trimming removed 3 bases at V and 0 bases at J, with 12 bases between. Germline V CDR1 and CDR2: SNHLY, FYNNEI.

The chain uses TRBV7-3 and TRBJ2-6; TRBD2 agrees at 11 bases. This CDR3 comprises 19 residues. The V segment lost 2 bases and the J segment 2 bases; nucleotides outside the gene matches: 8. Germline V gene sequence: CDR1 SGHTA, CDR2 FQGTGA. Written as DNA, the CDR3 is TGTGCCAGCAGCTTATTTCGTGGGACTAGCGGAACTGGGGCCAACGTCCTGACTTTC. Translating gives CASSLFRGTSGTGANVLTF.

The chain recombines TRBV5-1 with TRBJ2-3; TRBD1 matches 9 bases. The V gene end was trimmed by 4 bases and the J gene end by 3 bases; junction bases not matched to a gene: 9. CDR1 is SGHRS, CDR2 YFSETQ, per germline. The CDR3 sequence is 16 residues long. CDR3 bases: TGCGCCAGCAGCGCCGGACAGGGGCAGAGGACAGATACGCAGTATTTT. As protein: CASSAGQGQRTDTQYF.

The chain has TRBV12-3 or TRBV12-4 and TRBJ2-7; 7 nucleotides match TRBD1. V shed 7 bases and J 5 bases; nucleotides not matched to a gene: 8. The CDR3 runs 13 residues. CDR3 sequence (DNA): TGTGCCAGCACGACGGACAGGCTCCACGAGCAGTACTTC. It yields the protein CASTTDRLHEQYF.

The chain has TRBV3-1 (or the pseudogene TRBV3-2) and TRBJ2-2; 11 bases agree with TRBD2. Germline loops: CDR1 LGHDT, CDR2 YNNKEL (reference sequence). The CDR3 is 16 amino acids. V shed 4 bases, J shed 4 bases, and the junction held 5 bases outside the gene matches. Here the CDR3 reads CASSPKGLAATGELFF. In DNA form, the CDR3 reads TGTGCCAGCAGCCCGAAGGGACTAGCGGCCACCGGGGAGCTGTTTTTT.

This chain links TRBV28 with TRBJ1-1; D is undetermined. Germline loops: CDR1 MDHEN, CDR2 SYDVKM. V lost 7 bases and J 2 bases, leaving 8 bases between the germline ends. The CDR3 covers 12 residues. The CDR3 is CASMSVNTEAFF. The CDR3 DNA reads TGTGCCAGCATGTCAGTTAACACTGAAGCTTTCTTT.

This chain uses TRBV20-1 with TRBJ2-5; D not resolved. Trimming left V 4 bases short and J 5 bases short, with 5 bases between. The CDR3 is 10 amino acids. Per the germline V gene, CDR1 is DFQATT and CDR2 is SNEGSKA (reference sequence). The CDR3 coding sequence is TGCAGTGCTACGGGTGAGACCCAGTACTTC. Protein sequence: CSATGETQYF.

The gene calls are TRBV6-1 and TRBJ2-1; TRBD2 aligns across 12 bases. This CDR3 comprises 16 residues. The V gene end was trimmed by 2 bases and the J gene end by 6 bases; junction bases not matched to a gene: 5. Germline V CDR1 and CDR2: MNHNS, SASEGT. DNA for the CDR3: TGTGCCAGCAGTGAAAAGTTGACTAGCGGGAGCAATGAGCAGTTCTTC. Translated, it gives CASSEKLTSGSNEQFF.

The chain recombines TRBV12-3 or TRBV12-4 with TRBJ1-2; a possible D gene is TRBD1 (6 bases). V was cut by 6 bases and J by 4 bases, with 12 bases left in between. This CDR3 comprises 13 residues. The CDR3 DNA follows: TGTGCCAGCAGAGCGGGACACCTCTATGGCTACACCTTC. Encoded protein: CASRAGHLYGYTF.

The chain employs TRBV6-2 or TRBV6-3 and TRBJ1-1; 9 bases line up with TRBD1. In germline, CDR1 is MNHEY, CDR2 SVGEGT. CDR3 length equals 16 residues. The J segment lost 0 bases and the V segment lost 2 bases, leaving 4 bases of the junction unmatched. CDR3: CASSYPTGGLNTEAFF. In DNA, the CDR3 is TGTGCCAGCAGTTACCCCACAGGGGGCTTGAACACTGAAGCTTTCTTT.

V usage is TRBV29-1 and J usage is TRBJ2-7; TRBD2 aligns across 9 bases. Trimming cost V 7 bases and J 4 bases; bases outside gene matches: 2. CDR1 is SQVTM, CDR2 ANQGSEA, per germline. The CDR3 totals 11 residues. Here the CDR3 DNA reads TGCAGCGCCCTAGCGGGATACGAGCAGTACTTC. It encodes CSALAGYEQYF.

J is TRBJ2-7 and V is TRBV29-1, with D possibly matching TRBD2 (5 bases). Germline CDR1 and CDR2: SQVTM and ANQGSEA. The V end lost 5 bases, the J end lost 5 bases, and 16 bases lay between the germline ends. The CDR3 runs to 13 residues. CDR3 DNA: TGCAGCGTTAAAAGGAGGCTGGGCGACGAGCAGTACTTC. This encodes CSVKRRLGDEQYF.

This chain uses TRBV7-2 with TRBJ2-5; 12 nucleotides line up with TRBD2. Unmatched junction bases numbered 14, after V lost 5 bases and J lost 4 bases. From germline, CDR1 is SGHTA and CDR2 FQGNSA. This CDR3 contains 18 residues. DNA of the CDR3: TGTGCCAGCAGCGCTAGAACTAGCGGGAGGCCAACAAGAGAGACCCAGTACTTC. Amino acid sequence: CASSARTSGRPTRETQYF.

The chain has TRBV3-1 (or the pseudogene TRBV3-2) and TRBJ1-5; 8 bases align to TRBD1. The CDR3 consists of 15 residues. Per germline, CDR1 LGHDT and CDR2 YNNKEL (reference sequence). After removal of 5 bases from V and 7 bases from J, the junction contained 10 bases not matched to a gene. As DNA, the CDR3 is TGTGCCAGCAGCACCGGGACAGGAGGATCCCAGCCCCAGCATTTT. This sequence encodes CASSTGTGGSQPQHF.

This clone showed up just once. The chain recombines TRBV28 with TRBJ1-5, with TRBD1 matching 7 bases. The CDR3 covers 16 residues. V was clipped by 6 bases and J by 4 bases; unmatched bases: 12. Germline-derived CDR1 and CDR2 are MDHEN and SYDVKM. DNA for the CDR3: TGTGCCAGCAGCCAAACCCAGGGACAGCTAAATCAGCCCCAGCATTTT. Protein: CASSQTQGQLNQPQHF.

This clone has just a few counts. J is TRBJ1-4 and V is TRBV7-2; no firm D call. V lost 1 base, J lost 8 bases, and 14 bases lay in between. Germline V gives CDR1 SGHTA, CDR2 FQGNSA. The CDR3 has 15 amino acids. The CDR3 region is CASSLGWSGSEKLFF. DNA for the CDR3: TGTGCCAGCAGCTTAGGCTGGTCGGGTTCAGAAAAACTGTTTTTT.